This is a list of T cell receptor beta chains from one sample in a study of cytomegalovirus exposure and HLA in healthy donors. The repertoire was sequenced with immunoSEQ multiplex PCR; TCRdb's copy has only in-frame clones and lacks some. The specimen's table records 130,000 to 150,000 clones. The specimen sequenced was PBMCs. The receptors originated from a male donor in good health and CMV-seronegative. The CDR3 runs from the conserved cysteine through the conserved F or W. A D gene is named only where the DNA matches it firmly.

v_gene,d_gene,j_gene,len,CDR3nt,CDR3aa
TRBV5-5,-,TRBJ1-5,17,TGTGCCAGCAGCTTACACCAGGGGACCCTTCAAGGCCAGCCCCAGCATTTT,CASSLHQGTLQGQPQHF
TRBV29-1,-,TRBJ1-2,15,TGCAGCGTTGCCCCCGCCCACGGGAGCAACTATGGCTACACCTTC,CSVAPAHGSNYGYTF
TRBV15,-,TRBJ1-6,16,TGTGCCACCAGCAGAGGGGGGGGCACCCCCAATTCACCCCTCCACTTT,CATSRGGGTPNSPLHF
TRBV20-1,-,TRBJ2-2,11,TGTGCAACTAGGAACACCGGGGAGCTGTTTTTT,CATRNTGELFF
TRBV19,-,TRBJ2-7,13,TGTGCCAGTAGTACGGACATCTCCTACGAGCAGTACTTC,CASSTDISYEQYF
TRBV18,TRBD1,TRBJ1-4,15,TGTGCCAGCTCACGAGGACAGGGCCAAAATGAAAAACTGTTTTTT,CASSRGQGQNEKLFF
TRBV5-6,-,TRBJ2-7,13,TGTGCCAGCAGCTTGGGGCAGTCCAACGAGCAGTACTTC,CASSLGQSNEQYF
TRBV9,TRBD1,TRBJ1-5,12,TGTGCCAGCAGCGCAGGGGGACAGCCCCAGCATTTT,CASSAGGQPQHF
TRBV29-1,-,TRBJ1-1,11,TGCAGCGTTGGTCAGGGATCTGAAGCTTTCTTT,CSVGQGSEAFF
TRBV18,-,TRBJ1-1,15,TGTGCCAGCTCACCCAAGACTAGGGAGTCAACTGAAGCTTTCTTT,CASSPKTRESTEAFF
TRBV6-5,TRBD1,TRBJ2-1,13,TGTGCCAGCAGCCGGGACAGATACAATGAGCAGTTCTTC,CASSRDRYNEQFF
TRBV7-2,TRBD2,TRBJ2-1,13,TGTGCCAGCAGCTTGGGACTAGTAAATGAGCAGTTCTTC,CASSLGLVNEQFF
TRBV30,-,TRBJ1-2,11,TGTGCCTGGAGTGGGACAGATGGCTACACCTTC,CAWSGTDGYTF
TRBV4-2,-,TRBJ2-1,15,TGTGCCAGCAGCAATCCTATTAGGGGAGGTGGTGAGCAGTTCTTC,CASSNPIRGGGEQFF
TRBV10-3,TRBD1,TRBJ1-1,14,TGTGCCATCAACGCTGGACAGGTGGTCACTGAAGCTTTCTTT,CAINAGQVVTEAFF
TRBV2,TRBD2,TRBJ2-1,15,TGTGCCAGCAGTACCACTAGCGGGAGAGGCTATGAGCAGTTCTTC,CASSTTSGRGYEQFF
TRBV6-5,-,TRBJ1-3,14,TGTGCCAGCAAGCAACAGTCCTCTGGAAACACCATATATTTT,CASKQQSSGNTIYF
TRBV19,-,TRBJ1-1,11,TGTGCCAGTACCTCTTACACTGAAGCTTTCTTT,CASTSYTEAFF
TRBV9,-,TRBJ1-3,15,TGTGCCAGCAGCCCTACGTCAGGGGCTGGAAACACCATATATTTT,CASSPTSGAGNTIYF
TRBV6-5,-,TRBJ1-5,14,TGTGCCAGCAGTCCTACAGAGCCCCATCAGCCCCAGCATTTT,CASSPTEPHQPQHF
TRBV27,-,TRBJ1-5,16,TGTGCCAGCAGTGCACATCAGGGTATAAGCAATCAGCCCCAGCATTTT,CASSAHQGISNQPQHF
TRBV6-5,TRBD2,TRBJ2-7,13,TGTGCCAGCAGCAAGGGACTAGCCTACGAGCAGTACTTC,CASSKGLAYEQYF
TRBV30,TRBD1,TRBJ1-1,12,TGTGCCTTCCTCGCAGGGGGTGCTGAAGCTTTCTTT,CAFLAGGAEAFF
TRBV28,-,TRBJ1-4,14,TGTGCCAGCAGCCCGGGGGGGCAGAGCGAAAAACTGTTTTTT,CASSPGGQSEKLFF
TRBV6-1,-,TRBJ2-5,11,TGTGCCAGCAGTCACCGGGACACCAAGTACTTC,CASSHRDTKYF
TRBV27,-,TRBJ1-1,14,TGTGCCAGCAAAAACGCGGGGACCGGCACTGAAGCTTTCTTT,CASKNAGTGTEAFF
TRBV30,-,TRBJ2-7,14,TGTGCCTGGAGTGTACGCGGCAGGGGCAACGAGCAGTACTTC,CAWSVRGRGNEQYF
TRBV19,-,TRBJ1-1,15,TGTGCCAGTAGTATGGGAGGGCAGAGGAACACTGAAGCTTTCTTT,CASSMGGQRNTEAFF
TRBV29-1,-,TRBJ2-7,12,TGCAGCGTTGTTCCGGGAGCGGGCGAGCAGTACTTC,CSVVPGAGEQYF
TRBV27,-,TRBJ2-7,15,TGTGCCAGCAGTTTTTTTCCCCCCGGTTTCTACGAGCAGTACTTC,CASSFFPPGFYEQYF
TRBV11-1,-,TRBJ2-5,13,TGTGCCAGCAGCTTAGGGACAAAAGAGACCCAGTACTTC,CASSLGTKETQYF
TRBV7-9,-,TRBJ1-4,14,TGTGCCAGCAGCGGCCGGGACTGGGGGGAAAAACTGTTTTTT,CASSGRDWGEKLFF
TRBV4-3,TRBD2,TRBJ2-3,15,TGCGCCAGCAGCCAAGGACTAGCGGGGGAGCATACGCAGTATTTT,CASSQGLAGEHTQYF
TRBV6-6,TRBD2,TRBJ2-3,13,TGTGCCAGCAGGAGGACTAGCCCAGATACGCAGTATTTT,CASRRTSPDTQYF
TRBV18,TRBD1,TRBJ2-7,12,TGTGCCAGCTCCCCGACAGGGAACGAGCAGTACTTC,CASSPTGNEQYF
TRBV2,TRBD1,TRBJ1-4,15,TGTGCCAGCAGGCTGACAGGGGCAACTAATGAAAAACTGTTTTTT,CASRLTGATNEKLFF
TRBV4-2,TRBD2,TRBJ2-3,18,TGTGCCAGCAGCCTCCGCATAGCGGGAGGTGGGGGCACAGATACGCAGTATTTT,CASSLRIAGGGGTDTQYF
TRBV7-8,-,TRBJ1-2,17,TGTGCCAGCAGCTCGACAATAATCCGACAGGCTAACTATGGCTACACCTTC,CASSSTIIRQANYGYTF
TRBV19,-,TRBJ2-1,14,TGTGCCAGTAGGCCGGGAGTCTCCTACAATGAGCAGTTCTTC,CASRPGVSYNEQFF
TRBV30,-,TRBJ2-3,12,TGTGCCTGGAGCCGCGGCTCAGATACGCAGTATTTT,CAWSRGSDTQYF
TRBV7-2,-,TRBJ2-5,14,TGTGCCAGCAGCTTCATCAACCGGGGGGAGACCCAGTACTTC,CASSFINRGETQYF
TRBV5-1,-,TRBJ1-1,15,TGCGCCAGCAGCTTCACGGGGGGTAAGATTACTGAAGCTTTCTTT,CASSFTGGKITEAFF
TRBV18,-,TRBJ2-2,16,TGTGCCAGCTCCGGGTGGGGCTCCAGGGACACCGGGGAGCTGTTTTTT,CASSGWGSRDTGELFF
TRBV11-2,-,TRBJ2-7,15,TGTGCCAGCAGCTTAGAAGGGGGTGGCTCCTACGAGCAGTACTTC,CASSLEGGGSYEQYF
TRBV4-3,-,TRBJ2-2,16,TGCGCCAGCAGCCCCCGGCGGGTTCCTGACACCGGGGAGCTGTTTTTT,CASSPRRVPDTGELFF
TRBV5-4,TRBD2,TRBJ2-1,15,TGTGCCAGCAGCTTGGGCGGGAGCTCCTACAATGAGCAGTTCTTC,CASSLGGSSYNEQFF
TRBV28,-,TRBJ1-5,19,TGTGCCAGCAGCCAGATCACGACAGCGGGAAAATATAGCAATCAGCCCCAGCATTTT,CASSQITTAGKYSNQPQHF
TRBV25-1,TRBD1,TRBJ2-1,14,TGTGCCAGCGGGGGTGGACAGGGTTACAATGAGCAGTTCTTC,CASGGGQGYNEQFF
TRBV29-1,TRBD1,TRBJ2-7,12,TGCAGCGTCCTGACAGGGGTGTACGAGCAGTACTTC,CSVLTGVYEQYF
TRBV6-6,-,TRBJ2-2,12,TGTGCCAGCAGCCAGAACACCGGGGAGCTGTTTTTT,CASSQNTGELFF
TRBV29-1,TRBD1,TRBJ1-1,13,TGCAGCGCCTGGACAGGGGAGGCGACTGAAGCTTTCTTT,CSAWTGEATEAFF
TRBV12-5,TRBD2,TRBJ2-2,18,TGTGCTAGTGGTTTGGCTAGCGGGGGGTCCCTGAACACCGGGGAGCTGTTTTTT,CASGLASGGSLNTGELFF
TRBV19,-,TRBJ2-7,14,TGTGCCAGTAGCATTATGGCGGGACCCTACGAGCAGTACTTC,CASSIMAGPYEQYF
TRBV18,TRBD2,TRBJ2-1,16,TGTGCCAGCTCACCACGGTCCGGGACTATCCACAATGAGCAGTTCTTC,CASSPRSGTIHNEQFF